The 26 T cell receptor beta chains below come from one sample, sequenced in a study of blood T cell repertoires in COVID-19. Profiling relied on immunoSEQ multiplex PCR, and the TCRdb table lists in-frame clones only, not all of them. Of about 30,000 clones detected, about 70% appear once; the ten largest clones hold around 16%. The source material was peripheral blood. Source of these receptors: a human donor in a cohort sampled during active COVID-19.

The chain links TRBV2 to TRBJ2-2; 8 bases align to TRBD1. J lost 0 bases, V lost 6 bases, and 0 bases had no gene match. There are 14 residues in the CDR3. CDR1 and CDR2 (germline): SNHLY, FYNNEI. CDR3 loop: CASRGQANTGELFF. CDR3 nucleotides: TGTGCCAGCAGGGGACAGGCGAACACCGGGGAGCTGTTTTTT.

The V and J genes are TRBV6-5 and TRBJ2-3, with TRBD1 matching 7 bases. CDR3 length equals 16 residues. The germline CDR1 and CDR2 sequences are MNHEY and SVGAGI. Trimming cost V 4 bases and J 2 bases; bases outside gene matches: 9. The CDR3 region has the DNA TGTGCCAGCAGTTCTAACAGGGGTGCCTACACAGATACGCAGTATTTT. Encoded protein: CASSSNRGAYTDTQYF.

This clone was counted many times. The chain couples TRBV30 to TRBJ2-3, with TRBD1 identical over 7 bases. Germline loops: CDR1 GTSNPN, CDR2 SVGIG (reference sequence). The CDR3 totals 14 residues. The junction had 2 bases not matched to a gene; V was cut back by 2 bases and J by 0 bases. CDR3 in DNA: TGTGCCTGGAGTAGGGACAGTAGCACAGATACGCAGTATTTT. Translating gives CAWSRDSSTDTQYF.

Turning to this clone: Other DNA sequences in the sample encode the same CDR3. This CDR3 reads CASSISGQGAYEQYF. The CDR3 DNA reads as TGTGCCAGTAGTATATCGGGACAGGGGGCCTACGAGCAGTACTTC. The chain joins TRBV19 to TRBJ2-7; TRBD1 matches at 11 bases. V lost 2 bases and J lost 2; bases outside the gene matches: 2. The germline V gene encodes CDR1 LNHDA and CDR2 SQIVND (reference sequence). The CDR3 runs to 15 residues.

The rearrangement links TRBV12-3 or TRBV12-4 to TRBJ2-7, with a possible D match to TRBD1 (5 bases). The length of the CDR3 is 12 residues. Trimming pared 4 bases from V and 6 bases from J, leaving 10 bases between. CDR3 amino acids: CASSWGRIEQYF. In DNA form, the CDR3 reads TGTGCCAGCAGTTGGGGCAGGATCGAGCAGTACTTC.

The chain employs TRBV9 and TRBJ1-3, with D possibly TRBD1 on 5 matching bases. The CDR3 is 14 residues long. CDR1 is SGDLS and CDR2 is YYNGEE in the germline V gene. Trimming shortened V by 3 bases and J by 8 bases, and 15 bases separated the two germline ends. CDR3 in amino acids: CASSATGPGDTIYF. The CDR3 nucleotides read TGTGCCAGCAGCGCCACCGGACCGGGGGACACCATATATTTT.

This chain connects TRBV7-2 to TRBJ2-1; 9 nucleotides agree with TRBD2. The CDR3 contains 14 residues. Germline lookup yields CDR1 SGHTA and CDR2 FQGNSA. Trimming at V came to 4 bases and at J to 11 bases, leaving 9 bases not matched to a gene. The CDR3 nucleotides are TGTGCCAGCAGCTCCCTGGATAGCGGGGGAAAGCAGTTCTTC. Translated: CASSSLDSGGKQFF.

The chain combines TRBV7-8 with TRBJ2-1; a possible D gene is TRBD1 (6 bases). This CDR3 is 14 amino acids long. V dropped 3 bases and J dropped 6 bases, with 12 bases sitting between them. CDR1 and CDR2 (germline): SGHVS, FQNEAQ. CDR3 DNA sequence: TGTGCCAGCAGCTTCGACAGGACCTCCAATGAGCAGTTCTTC. It is translated as CASSFDRTSNEQFF. The full variable domain, in which reference TRBV7-8 and TRBJ2-1 provide the parts outside the CDR3, is GAGVSQSPRYKVAKRGQDVALRCDPISGHVSLFWYQQALGQGPEFLTYFQNEAQLDKSGLPSDRFFAERPEGSVSTLKIQRTQQEDSAVYLCASSFDRTSNEQFFGPGTRLTVL.

The gene calls are TRBV28 and TRBJ2-7; TRBD1 is a possible D gene (7 bases). The CDR3 extends over 15 amino acids. CDR1 and CDR2 from the germline V gene are MDHEN and SYDVKM. V shed 5 bases and J shed 4 bases, with 18 bases lying between them. The CDR3 protein is CASSPTGQGGYEQYF. The DNA for the CDR3 is TGTGCCAGCAGTCCAACGGGGCAGGGGGGTTACGAGCAGTACTTC.

The rearrangement joins TRBV6-5 to TRBJ1-6, with a weak D call TRBD1 (5 bases). Trimming removed 6 bases at V and 4 bases at J, with 13 bases between. The length of the CDR3 is 15 residues. The germline V gene encodes CDR1 MNHEY and CDR2 SVGAGI. DNA of the CDR3: TGTGCCAGCAGGCCAACTCAGGGTTATAATTCACCCCTCCACTTT. This encodes CASRPTQGYNSPLHF.

The chain couples TRBV5-6 to TRBJ2-5; the D gene is possibly TRBD2 (6 bases). The CDR3 has 12 amino acids. CDR1 SGHDT and CDR2 YYEEEE come from the germline V gene. V was clipped by 3 bases and J by 4 bases, with 7 bases between them. The CDR3 region is CASSSGVETQYF. In nucleotides, the CDR3 is TGTGCCAGCAGCTCGGGGGTAGAGACCCAGTACTTC.

The V gene is TRBV10-3, the J gene TRBJ1-2; D unclear. Trimming removed 8 bases at V and 6 bases at J, with 19 bases between. The CDR3 extends over 14 amino acids. Germline lookup yields CDR1 ENHRY and CDR2 SYGVKD. The CDR3 reads CAIRAGGEFNGYTF. The CDR3 nucleotides read TGTGCCATCCGCGCGGGAGGAGAGTTTAATGGCTACACCTTC.

The rearrangement links TRBV4-1 to TRBJ2-1, with 7 nucleotides matching TRBD2. This CDR3 region has 17 residues. Trimming at V came to 3 bases and at J to 3 bases, leaving 11 bases not matched to a gene. Germline V gene lookup returns CDR1 MGHRA and CDR2 YSYEKL. CDR3 nucleotides: TGCGCCAGCAGCCACCAAGGACTAGGTCAATTCTACAATGAGCAGTTCTTC. Its translation is CASSHQGLGQFYNEQFF.

This clone was seen more than once but under ten times. The chain joins TRBV6-2 or TRBV6-3 to TRBJ2-2; D is possibly TRBD2 (6 bases). Germline CDR1 is MNHEY and CDR2 is SVGEGT. V shed 2 bases and J shed 7 bases, with 17 bases lying between them. The CDR3 runs 16 residues. The CDR3 DNA reads as TGTGCCAGCAGTTACCGGGGGATCTTCACCAGCGGGGAGCTGTTTTTT. It translates to CASSYRGIFTSGELFF.

The genes are TRBV3-1 (or the pseudogene TRBV3-2) and TRBJ2-5; weak D call: TRBD2 (7 bases). The CDR3 is 17 amino acids. Per germline, CDR1 LGHDT and CDR2 YNNKEL (reference sequence). V shed 1 base and J shed 5 bases, with 20 bases lying between them. This chain's CDR3 is CASSQVGRGLETETQYF. CDR3 sequence (DNA): TGTGCCAGCAGCCAAGTGGGGCGGGGGCTCGAGACGGAGACCCAGTACTTC.

In nucleotides, the CDR3 is TGTGCCAGCAGCCAGGACAGGGGTCAAGGCTACACCTTC. Translating gives CASSQDRGQGYTF. The V and J genes are TRBV11-3 and TRBJ1-2, with 9 positions matching TRBD1. The CDR3 contains 13 residues. Losses at the gene ends were 5 bases for V and 8 bases for J; bases not matched to a gene: 6. Per germline, CDR1 SGHNT and CDR2 YENEEA.

This chain links TRBV10-2 with TRBJ1-5; maybe TRBD1 (6 bases). V was clipped by 2 bases and J by 5 bases, with 13 bases between them. Looked up from germline, CDR1 is WSHSY and CDR2 is SAAADI. The CDR3 is 15 residues long. CDR3 DNA: TGCGCCAGCAGTGAGGAGACAGGTTTCCATCAGCCCCAGCATTTT. Translating gives CASSEETGFHQPQHF.

This chain uses TRBV6-5 with TRBJ2-5; maybe TRBD1 (5 bases). Trimming removed 2 bases at V and 5 bases at J, with 15 bases between. The CDR3 sequence is 15 residues long. Germline V gene sequence: CDR1 MNHEY, CDR2 SVGAGI. CDR3 sequence reads: CASSYKAGPVETQYF. The CDR3 bases are TGTGCCAGCAGTTACAAGGCAGGGCCAGTGGAGACCCAGTACTTC.

The chain joins TRBV4-2 to TRBJ2-7; 13 bases align to TRBD2. J gave up 2 bases and V 3 bases, and 4 bases lay outside the gene matches. The CDR3 covers 16 residues. Germline V gene data show CDR1 as LGHNA and CDR2 as YNFKEQ. CDR3 loop: CASSQAGTSGTYEQYF. The DNA for the CDR3 is TGTGCCAGCAGCCAGGCCGGGACTAGCGGGACCTACGAGCAGTACTTC.

The V gene is TRBV10-2, the J gene TRBJ2-2, with a tentative D call TRBD1 (6 bases). Trimming left V 3 bases short and J 5 bases short, with 10 bases between. CDR3 length: 14 residues. In germline, CDR1 is WSHSY, CDR2 SAAADI. The CDR3 sequence: CASSDRGNTGELFF. The CDR3 DNA sequence: TGCGCCAGCAGTGACAGGGGAAATACCGGGGAGCTGTTTTTT.

The J gene is TRBJ2-1, the V gene TRBV7-9, with D maybe TRBD1 (6 bases). Germline-derived CDR1 and CDR2 are SEHNR and FQNEAQ (reference sequence). The CDR3 has 14 amino acids. V gave up 3 bases and J gave up 5 bases, with 11 bases separating them. The CDR3 loop reads CASSFTGSHNEQFF. The CDR3 region has the DNA TGTGCCAGCAGCTTTACAGGGAGTCACAATGAGCAGTTCTTC.

The chain has TRBV5-1 and TRBJ2-1; TRBD1 might be the D (5 bases). V was trimmed by 0 bases and J by 2 bases, leaving 9 bases between them. There are 15 residues in the CDR3. CDR1 and CDR2 from the germline V gene are SGHRS and YFSETQ. The CDR3 region has the DNA TGCGCCAGCAGCTTGGTGGCAGGGACCTACAATGAGCAGTTCTTC. Translated: CASSLVAGTYNEQFF. Based on the CDR3 plus reference TRBV5-1 and TRBJ2-1, the full variable domain is KAGVTQTPRYLIKTRGQQVTLSCSPISGHRSVSWYQQTPGQGLQFLFEYFSETQRNKGNFPGRFSGRQFSNSRSEMNVSTLELGDSALYLCASSLVAGTYNEQFFGPGTRLTVL.

V gene TRBV5-1 combines with J gene TRBJ2-1; 8 bases map to TRBD1. The CDR3 has 13 amino acids. Germline lookup yields CDR1 SGHRS and CDR2 YFSETQ. The junction had 1 base not matched to a gene; V was cut back by 2 bases and J by 6 bases. DNA of the CDR3: TGCGCCAGCAGCTTCGGACAGGGCAATGAGCAGTTCTTC. Translating gives CASSFGQGNEQFF. Filled out from reference TRBV5-1 and TRBJ2-1, the complete variable domain reads KAGVTQTPRYLIKTRGQQVTLSCSPISGHRSVSWYQQTPGQGLQFLFEYFSETQRNKGNFPGRFSGRQFSNSRSEMNVSTLELGDSALYLCASSFGQGNEQFFGPGTRLTVL.

CDR3 bases: TGCGCCAGCAGCTTGGGGAGGGCAGGGGGCAACTATGGCTACACCTTC. Translation gives CASSLGRAGGNYGYTF. The rearrangement links TRBV5-1 to TRBJ1-2; 8 positions agree with TRBD1. CDR1 and CDR2 (germline): SGHRS, YFSETQ. The trim removed 0 bases at V and 2 bases at J, leaving 6 bases unmatched. The CDR3 is made up of 16 amino acids.

This clone has only a few counts. The chain employs TRBV5-1 and TRBJ1-3; 7 bases map to TRBD1. This CDR3 has 15 amino acids. With V trimmed by 0 bases and J by 4 bases, 4 bases remained unmatched. Germline CDR1 reads SGHRS; CDR2 reads YFSETQ. CDR3 region: CASSLAGTAGNTIYF. CDR3 DNA sequence: TGCGCCAGCAGCTTGGCCGGGACAGCCGGAAACACCATATATTTT.

The chain combines TRBV29-1 with TRBJ2-5; D is uncertain. CDR3 length: 11 amino acids. The V end was cut by 4 bases, the J end by 3 bases, with 6 bases between. Germline lookup yields CDR1 SQVTM and CDR2 ANQGSEA. Written as DNA, the CDR3 is TGCAGCGTTGGTGTAGAAGAGACCCAGTACTTC. It translates to CSVGVEETQYF.